The 8 T cell receptor beta chains reported below all come from one sample, sequenced in a study of human T cells and chemical hapten exposure. The time point denotes: patch test 1, 2 weeks after DPC sensitization. Treatment reported: therapeutic diphenylcyclopropenone sensitization with weekly scalp DPC. TCRdb re-analysed the RACE reads in MiXCR, keeping a single row per CDR3 protein. The sample lists 150,000 to 200,000 distinct CDR3 sequences; around 15% were seen once. The sequencing here drew on whole blood, taken in connection with sensitization to the hapten diphenylcyclopropenone (DPC). The receptors shown here come from a woman under 40 with alopecia areata. Some clones in this sample may be carry-over from other donors' samples.

This clonotype was found a few times. The V gene is TRBV3-1, the J gene TRBJ2-1; D is perhaps TRBD2 (6 bases). In germline, CDR1 is LGHDT, CDR2 YNNKEL (reference sequence). Trimming pared 3 bases from V and 8 bases from J, leaving 17 bases between. CDR3 length: 15 residues. CDR3 loop: CASSHGGSTGYEQFF. The CDR3 DNA reads as TGTGCCAGCAGCCATGGGGGGAGTACGGGCTATGAGCAGTTCTTC.

This clonotype was seen many times. This chain joins TRBV5-6 and TRBJ1-1; 9 bases fit TRBD1. The germline V gene encodes CDR1 SGHDT and CDR2 YYEEEE. The V and J ends lost 4 bases and 3 bases, in that order; junction bases with no gene match: 1. The CDR3 is 13 amino acids. The CDR3 protein is CASSGDRDTEAFF. CDR3 DNA sequence: TGTGCCAGCAGCGGGGACAGGGACACTGAAGCTTTCTTT.

V and J are TRBV20-1 and TRBJ2-2, with TRBD2 identical over 9 bases. The germline V gene has CDR1 DFQATT and CDR2 SNEGSKA (reference sequence). J lost 5 bases, V lost 3 bases, and 1 base had no gene match. The CDR3 length is 13 residues. CDR3 amino acids: CSARTSGTGELFF. CDR3 sequence (DNA): TGCAGTGCTAGGACTAGCGGTACCGGGGAGCTGTTTTTT.

This clonotype was seen repeatedly, ten times or more. The chain's CDR3 is CASSLWRSTDTQYF. CDR3 sequence (DNA): TGTGCCAGCAGCTTGTGGAGGAGCACAGATACGCAGTATTTT. The V and J genes are TRBV5-5 and TRBJ2-3; maybe TRBD2 (5 bases). The germline V gene has CDR1 SGHKS and CDR2 YYEKEE (reference sequence). The CDR3 covers 14 residues. The ends were cut back, 1 base at V and 0 bases at J, with 6 bases in the middle. The complete variable domain, with remaining parts taken from reference TRBV5-5 and TRBJ2-3, reads DAGVTQSPTHLIKTRGQQVTLRCSPISGHKSVSWYQQVLGQGPQFIFQYYEKEERGRGNFPDRFSARQFPNYSSELNVNALLLGDSALYLCASSLWRSTDTQYFGPGTRLTVL.

The table lists this clonotype with a few counts. V gene TRBV28 combines with J gene TRBJ1-2, with a possible D match to TRBD1 (5 bases). CDR1 is MDHEN, CDR2 SYDVKM, per germline. The V and J ends lost 4 bases and 8 bases respectively, with 5 bases between them. The CDR3 is made up of 10 amino acids. The CDR3 region is CASSWTGYTF. CDR3 sequence (DNA): TGTGCCAGCAGTTGGACAGGCTACACCTTC.

There are a few counts of this clonotype. This chain joins TRBV30 and TRBJ2-2; 7 nucleotides line up with TRBD1. CDR1 GTSNPN and CDR2 SVGIG come from the germline V gene (reference sequence). The CDR3 loop spans 16 amino acids. J gave up 2 bases and V 0 bases, and 6 bases lay outside the gene matches. CDR3 sequence (DNA): TGTGCCTGGAGTGTACGGGGACAGCTTAACACCGGGGAGCTGTTTTTT. This gives the protein CAWSVRGQLNTGELFF.

The table lists this clonotype with many counts. V gene TRBV7-9 combines with J gene TRBJ1-5; D is possibly TRBD1 (6 bases). This CDR3 has 16 amino acids. Germline V gene sequence: CDR1 SEHNR, CDR2 FQNEAQ (reference sequence). With 5 bases removed from V and 0 bases from J, the gap between germline ends came to 14 bases. The CDR3 loop is CASSSTGSNSNQPQHF. The CDR3 nucleotides read TGTGCCAGCAGCAGCACAGGGTCCAATAGCAATCAGCCCCAGCATTTT.

This clonotype was detected ten times or more. The J gene is TRBJ2-1, the V gene TRBV24-1; D not certain. With 7 bases removed from V and 8 bases from J, the gap between germline ends came to 14 bases. The CDR3 is 13 residues long. Germline V gives CDR1 KGHDR, CDR2 SFDVKD. The CDR3 spells CATRAAAVDEQFF. Written as DNA, the CDR3 is TGTGCCACCAGAGCCGCGGCGGTGGATGAGCAGTTCTTC.